Listed here are 11 T cell receptor beta chains from one sample, sequenced in a study of shared clonotypes between healthy human individuals. TCRdb's copy holds only in-frame clones and misses some; the assay was immunoSEQ multiplex PCR. The data show approximately 1,500,000 clones, approximately 96% seen once. Sample: naive CD4+ T cells sorted from blood. Indicated subset: CD45RA+ positively selected. These receptors originate from a man aged 30 to 45 in good health.

The genes are TRBV5-1 and TRBJ2-3; perhaps TRBD1 as D (6 bases). Germline V gene sequence: CDR1 SGHRS, CDR2 YFSETQ. Trimming took 4 bases from V and 2 from J, leaving 14 bases between them. The CDR3 is 15 residues long. CDR3 nucleotides: TGCGCCAGCAGCCTTAGGACAGTAAACACAGATACGCAGTATTTT. Translation gives CASSLRTVNTDTQYF.

V is TRBV9 and J is TRBJ1-1; D unresolved. Germline V gene lookup returns CDR1 SGDLS and CDR2 YYNGEE. Trimming took 0 bases from V and 7 from J, leaving 16 bases between them. The CDR3 runs 15 residues. As DNA, the CDR3 is TGTGCCAGCAGCGTAGAGCCGGGTACTGGCGGTGAAGCTTTCTTT. Translated: CASSVEPGTGGEAFF.

The CDR3: CASSFRRELSGANVLTF. CDR3 bases: TGTGCCAGCAGCTTCAGGCGGGAACTATCTGGGGCCAACGTCCTGACTTTC. The genes are TRBV27 and TRBJ2-6; D perhaps matches TRBD2 (6 bases). Germline CDR1 MNHEY, CDR2 SMNVEV (reference sequence). The V end lost 6 bases, the J end lost 1 base, and 16 bases lay between the germline ends. The CDR3 totals 17 residues.

As for this clone: This specimen includes other DNA sequences encoding the same CDR3. This chain connects TRBV6-1 to TRBJ2-7; no clear D gene. The germline V and J ends were trimmed by 1 base and 2 bases, with 3 bases remaining between them. This CDR3 is built from 12 residues. The germline gives CDR1 MNHNS, CDR2 SASEGT. The CDR3: CASSEGPYEQYF. DNA of the CDR3: TGTGCCAGCAGTGAAGGACCCTACGAGCAGTACTTC.

The chain has TRBV6-5 and TRBJ2-3, with 8 bases that match TRBD1. The V gene's germline CDR1 is MNHEY and CDR2 SVGAGI. This CDR3 is 15 amino acids long. Trimming cost V 6 bases and J 2 bases; bases outside gene matches: 7. This CDR3 is CASRLRGQDTDTQYF. The CDR3 DNA follows: TGTGCCAGCAGGCTCAGGGGGCAGGACACAGATACGCAGTATTTT.

The chain is built from TRBV6-5 and TRBJ2-7; D gene unclear. The CDR3 is made up of 15 amino acids. From germline, CDR1 is MNHEY and CDR2 SVGAGI. V dropped 3 bases and J dropped 3 bases, with 15 bases sitting between them. As DNA, the CDR3 is TGTGCCAGCAGTTATAATCCAGCTCCTCTCTACGAGCAGTACTTC. The encoded protein is CASSYNPAPLYEQYF.

On this clone itself: Mismatch with germline at one junction end may stem from a read error. This CDR3 is CASSKGRQEAQYF. The CDR3 region has the DNA TGTGCCAGTAGTAAGGGACGGCAAGAGGCCCAGTACTTC. This chain connects TRBV19 to TRBJ2-5; D tentatively fits TRBD1 or TRBD2 (5 bases each). This CDR3 contains 13 residues. The germline V gene encodes CDR1 LNHDA and CDR2 SQIVND (reference sequence).

The CDR3 DNA reads TGTGCCAGCAGCAAAACTCAGGGTGACACTGAAGCTTTCTTT. It is translated as CASSKTQGDTEAFF. V is TRBV5-5 and J is TRBJ1-1; D may be TRBD1 (5 bases). V gave up 4 bases and J gave up 3 bases, with 13 bases separating them. Germline CDR1 and CDR2: SGHKS and YYEKEE (reference sequence). The CDR3 is made up of 14 amino acids. The entire variable domain, with the rest obtained from reference TRBV5-5 and TRBJ1-1, is as follows: DAGVTQSPTHLIKTRGQQVTLRCSPISGHKSVSWYQQVLGQGPQFIFQYYEKEERGRGNFPDRFSARQFPNYSSELNVNALLLGDSALYLCASSKTQGDTEAFFGQGTRLTVV.

The V and J genes are TRBV6-5 and TRBJ2-5; weak D call: TRBD2 (6 bases). The ends were cut back, 10 bases at V and 7 bases at J, with 19 bases in the middle. The CDR3 sequence is 13 residues long. Germline-derived CDR1 and CDR2 are MNHEY and SVGAGI. The CDR3, as DNA: TGTGCCATCTCGGGCAGGCAGGGAGGGACCCAGTACTTC. Its protein product is CAISGRQGGTQYF.

DNA of the CDR3: TGTGCCAGCAGCTTGGCCCTAGCGGGAGTTTTGTTCGCGCAGTATTTT. It translates to CASSLALAGVLFAQYF. The chain links TRBV5-4 to TRBJ2-3; 10 nucleotides match TRBD2. After removal of 0 bases from V and 10 bases from J, the junction contained 11 bases not matched to a gene. Germline lookup yields CDR1 SGHNT and CDR2 YYREEE (reference sequence). This CDR3 has 16 residues.

The chain links TRBV6-6 to TRBJ2-7, with D uncertain. CDR3 size: 15 residues. V lost 7 bases and J 2 bases, leaving 18 bases between the germline ends. From germline, CDR1 is MNHNY and CDR2 SVGAGI (reference sequence). The CDR3 loop reads CASTPRSPSTYEQYF. CDR3 nucleotide sequence: TGTGCCAGCACCCCCAGAAGCCCTAGTACCTACGAGCAGTACTTC.